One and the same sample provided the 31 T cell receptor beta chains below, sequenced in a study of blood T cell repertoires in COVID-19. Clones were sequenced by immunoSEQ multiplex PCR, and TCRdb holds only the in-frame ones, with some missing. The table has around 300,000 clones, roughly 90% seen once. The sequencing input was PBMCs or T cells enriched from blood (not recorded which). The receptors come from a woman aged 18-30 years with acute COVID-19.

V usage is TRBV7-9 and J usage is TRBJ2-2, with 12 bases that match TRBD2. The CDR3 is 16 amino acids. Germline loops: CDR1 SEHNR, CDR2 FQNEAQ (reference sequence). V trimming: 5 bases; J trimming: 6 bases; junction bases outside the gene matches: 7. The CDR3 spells CASSATTSGSPGELFF. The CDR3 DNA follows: TGTGCCAGCAGCGCTACGACTAGCGGGAGCCCCGGGGAGCTGTTTTTT.

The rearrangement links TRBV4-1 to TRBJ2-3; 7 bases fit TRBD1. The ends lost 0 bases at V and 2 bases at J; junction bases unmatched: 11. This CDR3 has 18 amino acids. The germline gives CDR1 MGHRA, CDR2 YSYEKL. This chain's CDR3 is CASSQDKGALDSTDTQYF. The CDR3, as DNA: TGCGCCAGCAGCCAAGATAAGGGGGCCCTTGATTCCACAGATACGCAGTATTTT.

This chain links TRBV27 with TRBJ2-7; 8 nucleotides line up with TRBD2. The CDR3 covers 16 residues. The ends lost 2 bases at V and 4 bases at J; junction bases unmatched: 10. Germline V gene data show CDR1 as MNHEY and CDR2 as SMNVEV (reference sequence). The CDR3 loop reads CASSLNLAGLRYEQYF. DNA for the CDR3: TGTGCCAGCAGTTTAAATCTAGCGGGTCTCCGATACGAGCAGTACTTC.

CDR3 protein: CASSFGGSGNTIYF. The CDR3 DNA sequence: TGTGCCAGCAGTTTTGGGGGCAGTGGAAACACCATATATTTT. The chain recombines TRBV6-5 with TRBJ1-3; D is possibly TRBD1 (6 bases). This CDR3 spans 14 amino acids. Germline V lookup: CDR1 MNHEY, CDR2 SVGAGI. Deletions cut 4 bases from V and 3 bases from J, with 10 bases between.

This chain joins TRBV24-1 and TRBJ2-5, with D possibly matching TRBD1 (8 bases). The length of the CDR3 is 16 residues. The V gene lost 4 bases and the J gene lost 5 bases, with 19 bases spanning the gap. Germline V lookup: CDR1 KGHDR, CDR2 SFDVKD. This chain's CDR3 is CATSEDREGVGETQYF. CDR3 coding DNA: TGTGCCACCAGTGAGGACAGGGAGGGGGTCGGCGAGACCCAGTACTTC.

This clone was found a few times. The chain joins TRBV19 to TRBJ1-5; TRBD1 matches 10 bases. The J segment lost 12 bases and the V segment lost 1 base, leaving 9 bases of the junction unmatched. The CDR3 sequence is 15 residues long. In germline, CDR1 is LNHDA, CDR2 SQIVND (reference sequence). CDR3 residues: CASSIVGIGTGVQHF. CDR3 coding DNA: TGTGCCAGTAGTATAGTAGGTATTGGGACAGGGGTCCAGCATTTT.

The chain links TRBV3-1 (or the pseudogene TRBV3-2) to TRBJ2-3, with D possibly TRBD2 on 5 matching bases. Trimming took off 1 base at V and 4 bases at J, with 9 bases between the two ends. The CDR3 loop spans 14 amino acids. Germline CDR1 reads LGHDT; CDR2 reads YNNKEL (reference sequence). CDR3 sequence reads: CASSQGERADTQYF. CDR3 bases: TGTGCCAGCAGCCAAGGGGAGAGGGCAGATACGCAGTATTTT.

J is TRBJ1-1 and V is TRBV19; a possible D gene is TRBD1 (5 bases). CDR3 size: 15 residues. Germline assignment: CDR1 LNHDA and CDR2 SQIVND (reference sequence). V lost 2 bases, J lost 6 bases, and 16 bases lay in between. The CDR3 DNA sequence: TGTGCCAGTAGTATAATCCAAACAGGTTTCCCTGAAGCTTTCTTT. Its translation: CASSIIQTGFPEAFF. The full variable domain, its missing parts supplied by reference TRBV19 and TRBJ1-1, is DGGITQSPKYLFRKEGQNVTLSCEQNLNHDAMYWYRQDPGQGLRLIYYSQIVNDFQKGDIAEGYSVSREKKESFPLTVTSAQKNPTAFYLCASSIIQTGFPEAFFGQGTRLTVV.

The CDR3 loop reads CASSGGSSDFTDTQYF. The CDR3 coding sequence is TGTGCCAGCAGCGGAGGGTCTAGCGACTTCACAGATACGCAGTATTTT. The chain employs TRBV9 and TRBJ2-3; possible D gene TRBD2, 6 bases. The CDR3 sequence is 16 residues long. CDR1 is SGDLS, CDR2 YYNGEE, per germline. V lost 3 bases and J 2 bases, leaving 16 bases between the germline ends.

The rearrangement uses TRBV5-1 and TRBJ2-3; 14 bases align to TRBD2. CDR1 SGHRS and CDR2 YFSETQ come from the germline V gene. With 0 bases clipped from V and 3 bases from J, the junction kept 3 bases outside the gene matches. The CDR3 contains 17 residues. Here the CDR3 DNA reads TGCGCCAGCAGCTTGGCCGGGACTAGCGGGAGAACAGATACGCAGTATTTT. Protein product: CASSLAGTSGRTDTQYF.

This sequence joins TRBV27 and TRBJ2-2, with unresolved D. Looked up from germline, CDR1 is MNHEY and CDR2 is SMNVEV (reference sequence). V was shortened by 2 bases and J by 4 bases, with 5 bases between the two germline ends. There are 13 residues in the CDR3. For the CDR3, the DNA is TGTGCCAGCAGTTTAATCGTCACCGGGGAGCTGTTTTTT. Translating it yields CASSLIVTGELFF.

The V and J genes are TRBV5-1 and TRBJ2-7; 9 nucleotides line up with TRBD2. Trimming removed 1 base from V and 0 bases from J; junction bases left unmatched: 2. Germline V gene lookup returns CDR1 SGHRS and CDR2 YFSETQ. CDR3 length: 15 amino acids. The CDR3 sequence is CASSLSGRNSYEQYF. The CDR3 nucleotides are TGCGCCAGCAGCTTGAGCGGGAGGAACTCCTACGAGCAGTACTTC.

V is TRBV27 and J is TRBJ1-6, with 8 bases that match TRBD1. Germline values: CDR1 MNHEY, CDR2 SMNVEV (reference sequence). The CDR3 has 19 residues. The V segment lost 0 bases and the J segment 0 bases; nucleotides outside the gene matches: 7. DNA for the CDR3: TGTGCCAGCAGTTTATCGAGACAGGGGAGTAGCTCCTATAATTCACCCCTCCACTTT. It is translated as CASSLSRQGSSSYNSPLHF.

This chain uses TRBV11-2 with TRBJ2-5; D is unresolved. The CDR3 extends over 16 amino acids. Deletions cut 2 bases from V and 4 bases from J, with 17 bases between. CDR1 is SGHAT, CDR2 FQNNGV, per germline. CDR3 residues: CASSLFSQTAGETQYF. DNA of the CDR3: TGTGCCAGCAGCTTATTCAGCCAGACTGCTGGAGAGACCCAGTACTTC.

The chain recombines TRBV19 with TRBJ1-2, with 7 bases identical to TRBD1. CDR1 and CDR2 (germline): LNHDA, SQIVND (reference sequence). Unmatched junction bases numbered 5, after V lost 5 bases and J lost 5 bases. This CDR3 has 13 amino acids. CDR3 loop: CASSLGTDYGYTF. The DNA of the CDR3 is TGTGCCAGTAGTCTCGGGACAGATTATGGCTACACCTTC. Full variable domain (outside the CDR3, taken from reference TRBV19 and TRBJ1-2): DGGITQSPKYLFRKEGQNVTLSCEQNLNHDAMYWYRQDPGQGLRLIYYSQIVNDFQKGDIAEGYSVSREKKESFPLTVTSAQKNPTAFYLCASSLGTDYGYTFGSGTRLTVV.

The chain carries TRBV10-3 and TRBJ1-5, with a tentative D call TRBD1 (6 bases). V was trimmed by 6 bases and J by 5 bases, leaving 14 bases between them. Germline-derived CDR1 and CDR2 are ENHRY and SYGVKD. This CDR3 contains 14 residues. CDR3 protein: CAIRAEGGHQPQHF. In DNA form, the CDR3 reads TGTGCCATCAGGGCCGAGGGGGGGCATCAGCCCCAGCATTTT.

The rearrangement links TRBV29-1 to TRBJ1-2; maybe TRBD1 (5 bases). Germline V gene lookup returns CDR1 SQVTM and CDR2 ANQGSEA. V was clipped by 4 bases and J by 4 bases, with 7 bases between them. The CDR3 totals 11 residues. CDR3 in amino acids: CSVVGLYGYTF. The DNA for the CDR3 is TGCAGCGTTGTGGGGCTCTATGGCTACACCTTC.

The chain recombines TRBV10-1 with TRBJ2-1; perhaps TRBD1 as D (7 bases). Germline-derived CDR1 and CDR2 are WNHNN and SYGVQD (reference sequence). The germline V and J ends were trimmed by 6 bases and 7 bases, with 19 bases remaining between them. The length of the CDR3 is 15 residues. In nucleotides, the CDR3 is TGCGCCAGCAGGACGGACAGGAGGGTGTGGAATGAGCAGTTCTTC. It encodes CASRTDRRVWNEQFF.

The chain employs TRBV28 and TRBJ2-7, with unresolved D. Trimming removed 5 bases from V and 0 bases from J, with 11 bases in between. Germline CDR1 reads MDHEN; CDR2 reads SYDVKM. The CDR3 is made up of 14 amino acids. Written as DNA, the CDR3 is TGTGCCAGCAGTCTCCACGCAGTCTCCTACGAGCAGTACTTC. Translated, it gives CASSLHAVSYEQYF. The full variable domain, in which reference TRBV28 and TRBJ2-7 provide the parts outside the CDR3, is DVKVTQSSRYLVKRTGEKVFLECVQDMDHENMFWYRQDPGLGLRLIYFSYDVKMKEKGDIPEGYSVSREKKERFSLILESASTNQTSMYLCASSLHAVSYEQYFGPGTRLTVT.

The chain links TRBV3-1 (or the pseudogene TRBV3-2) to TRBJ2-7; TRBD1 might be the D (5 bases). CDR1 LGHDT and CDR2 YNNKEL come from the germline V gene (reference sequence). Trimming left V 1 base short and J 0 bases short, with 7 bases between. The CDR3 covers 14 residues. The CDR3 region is CASSQGGISYEQYF. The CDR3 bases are TGTGCCAGCAGCCAAGGGGGCATCTCCTACGAGCAGTACTTC.

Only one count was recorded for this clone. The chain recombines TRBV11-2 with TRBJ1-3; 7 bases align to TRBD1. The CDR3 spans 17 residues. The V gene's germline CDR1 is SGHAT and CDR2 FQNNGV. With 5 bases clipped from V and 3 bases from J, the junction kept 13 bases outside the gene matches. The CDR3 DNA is TGTGCCAGCAGCCTGAGGCACCAACGGACAGGTGGAAACACCATATATTTT. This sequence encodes CASSLRHQRTGGNTIYF.

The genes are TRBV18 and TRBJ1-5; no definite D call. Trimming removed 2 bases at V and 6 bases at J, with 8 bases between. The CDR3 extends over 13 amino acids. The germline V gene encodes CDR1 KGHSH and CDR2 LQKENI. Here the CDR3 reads CASSPAGGQPQHF. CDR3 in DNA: TGTGCCAGCTCACCAGCAGGAGGTCAGCCCCAGCATTTT.

CDR3 bases: TGTGCCAGCAGTTACGGGACTAGCGTTGAGCAGTTCTTC. Its translation: CASSYGTSVEQFF. The gene calls are TRBV6-6 and TRBJ2-1, with 10 bases identical to TRBD2. Germline CDR1 MNHNY, CDR2 SVGAGI (reference sequence). J was trimmed by 9 bases and V by 2 bases; bases with no gene match: 1. The CDR3 loop spans 13 amino acids.

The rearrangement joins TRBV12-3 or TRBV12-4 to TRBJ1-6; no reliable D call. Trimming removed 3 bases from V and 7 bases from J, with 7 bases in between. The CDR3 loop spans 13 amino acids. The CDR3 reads CASSLGRNSPLHF. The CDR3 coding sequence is TGTGCCAGCAGTTTGGGGAGGAATTCACCCCTCCACTTT.

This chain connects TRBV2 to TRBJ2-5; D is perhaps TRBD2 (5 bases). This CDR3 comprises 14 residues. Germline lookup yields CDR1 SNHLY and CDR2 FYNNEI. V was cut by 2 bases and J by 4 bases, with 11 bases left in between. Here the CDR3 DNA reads TGTGCCAGCAGTGAATTACGGGGAGCAGAGACCCAGTACTTC. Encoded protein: CASSELRGAETQYF.

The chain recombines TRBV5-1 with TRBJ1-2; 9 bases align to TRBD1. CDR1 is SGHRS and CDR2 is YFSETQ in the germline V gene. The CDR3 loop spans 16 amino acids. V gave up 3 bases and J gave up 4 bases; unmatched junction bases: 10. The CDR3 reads CASSSWTGEGGYGYTF. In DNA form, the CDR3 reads TGCGCCAGCAGCTCGTGGACAGGGGAGGGCGGCTATGGCTACACCTTC.

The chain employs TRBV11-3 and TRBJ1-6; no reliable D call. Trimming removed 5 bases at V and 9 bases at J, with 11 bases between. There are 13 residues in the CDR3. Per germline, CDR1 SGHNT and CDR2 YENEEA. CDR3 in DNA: TGTGCCAGCAGCCGCGCCACGTCTTCACCCCTCCACTTT. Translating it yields CASSRATSSPLHF. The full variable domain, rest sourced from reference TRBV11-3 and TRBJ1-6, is EAGVVQSPRYKIIEKKQPVAFWCNPISGHNTLYWYLQNLGQGPELLIRYENEEAVDDSQLPKDRFSAERLKGVDSTLKIQPAELGDSAVYLCASSRATSSPLHFGNGTRLTVT.

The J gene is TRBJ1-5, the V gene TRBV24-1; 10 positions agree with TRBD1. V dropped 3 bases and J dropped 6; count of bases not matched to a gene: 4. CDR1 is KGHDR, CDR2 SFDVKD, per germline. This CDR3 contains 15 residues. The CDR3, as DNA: TGTGCCACCAGTGATAAAAGGACAGGGGGTCAGCCCCAGCATTTT. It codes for CATSDKRTGGQPQHF.

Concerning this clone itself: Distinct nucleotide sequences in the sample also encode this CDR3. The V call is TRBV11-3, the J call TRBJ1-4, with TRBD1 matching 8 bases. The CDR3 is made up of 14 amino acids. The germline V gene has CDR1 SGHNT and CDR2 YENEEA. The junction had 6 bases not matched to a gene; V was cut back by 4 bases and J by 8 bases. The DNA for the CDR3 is TGTGCCAGCAGCTCGACAGGGGTCGGGGAAAAACTGTTTTTT. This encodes CASSSTGVGEKLFF.

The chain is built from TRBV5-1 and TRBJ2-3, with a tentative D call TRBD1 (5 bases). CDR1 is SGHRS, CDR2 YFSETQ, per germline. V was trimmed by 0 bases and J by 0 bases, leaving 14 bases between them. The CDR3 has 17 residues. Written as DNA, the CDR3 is TGCGCCAGCAGCTTGGAGGGGCGCGGCAGAAGCACAGATACGCAGTATTTT. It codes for CASSLEGRGRSTDTQYF.

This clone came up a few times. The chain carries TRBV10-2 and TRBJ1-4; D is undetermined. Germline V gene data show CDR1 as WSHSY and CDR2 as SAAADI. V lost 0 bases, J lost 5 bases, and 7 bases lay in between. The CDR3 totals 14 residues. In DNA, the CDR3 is TGCGCCAGCAGTGAGTCGCCCAGAAATGAAAAACTGTTTTTT. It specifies CASSESPRNEKLFF.